This TCR beta chain emerged from a study of Ad26.COV2.S vaccination and SARS-CoV-2 variants. In the study overall: Ad26.COV2.S shots went into the muscle once or twice, 56 days apart. Study-wide points: TCR breadth and depth analyses may have underestimated total T cell responses.

Assay used: immunoSEQ multiplex PCR; TCRdb lists only in-frame clones, some missing. Among a few hundred thousand clones, over 75% were seen once, and the ten largest hold approximately 3.6%. The treatment here: 19 received Ad26.COV2.S at low or high dose, single or two shots; about five received placebo; per-sample allocation not given. It was on day 63 after the first vaccine or placebo injection that samples were taken. In Boston, an adult donor aged 18-55 years took part. V dropped 3 bases and J dropped 0 bases, with 8 bases sitting between them. The CDR3 runs to 14 residues. Germline V gene data show CDR1 as LGHNA and CDR2 as YSLEER. Turning to this clone: Its target is unknown.

V gene TRBV4-3 combines with J gene TRBJ1-2; a possible D gene is TRBD1 (6 bases). The sequence derives from a person between 18 and 65 years old who received the Ad26.COV2.S COVID-19 vaccine or a placebo. This specimen was peripheral blood, taken in a trial of Ad26.COV2.S vaccine versus placebo. Written as DNA, the CDR3 is TGCGCCAGCAGCCAGGACAGAACTAACTATGGCTACACCTTC. Amino acid sequence: CASSQDRTNYGYTF.